This T cell receptor beta chain was recovered during a study of OX40 agonist ivuxolimab in advanced cancers. Background on the study: Two patients with cutaneous melanoma and one with hepatocellular carcinoma, three in total, showed partial responses.

Patients were ineligible given autoimmune disease history or systemic immunosuppression. This table comes from immunoSEQ multiplex PCR, and its TCRdb copy is limited to in-frame clones, with some not included. The profile shows roughly 79,000 clones, roughly 90% of them singletons. V gave up 1 base and J gave up 7 bases; unmatched junction bases: 7. The CDR3 contains 16 residues. Germline values: CDR1 SEHNR, CDR2 FQNEAQ (reference sequence). J is TRBJ2-1 and V is TRBV7-9; 10 positions agree with TRBD1. Material: CD4+ or CD8+ T cells sorted from blood, obtained in a trial of the OX40 agonist ivuxolimab. This clonotype was obtained from an adult with an advanced solid tumor such as melanoma, head and neck, liver or kidney cancer. The CDR3 nucleotides are TGTGCCAGCAGCTTAGGTGCCCCGGGACAGGGGAATGAGCAGTTCTTC. It translates to CASSLGAPGQGNEQFF. The variable domain in full, with the rest retrieved from reference TRBV7-9 and TRBJ2-1, is DTGVSQNPRHKITKRGQNVTFRCDPISEHNRLYWYRQTLGQGPEFLTYFQNEAQLEKSRLLSDRFSAERPKGSFSTLEIQRTEQGDSAMYLCASSLGAPGQGNEQFFGPGTRLTVL.